Below, one T cell receptor (beta chain) is given with its context. The data stem from a study of shared clonotypes between healthy human individuals. J was trimmed by 5 bases and V by 5 bases; bases with no gene match: 4. This CDR3 comprises 14 residues. Germline V gene sequence: CDR1 LNHDA, CDR2 SQIVND (reference sequence). For every subset, genomic DNA was evenly distributed across several immunoSEQ plates. Assay: immunoSEQ multiplex PCR; the TCRdb copy retains only in-frame clones and omits some. The sample has roughly 2 million clones; approximately 96% are singletons. Sequences were obtained from naive CD4+ T cells sorted from blood. Indicated subset: CD45RA+ positively selected. The V gene is TRBV19, the J gene TRBJ2-7; 12 bases line up with TRBD1. The receptor was isolated from a young man in good health. The CDR3 spells CASSLGQGADEQYF. In DNA, the CDR3 is TGTGCCAGTAGTTTGGGACAGGGGGCGGACGAGCAGTACTTC.